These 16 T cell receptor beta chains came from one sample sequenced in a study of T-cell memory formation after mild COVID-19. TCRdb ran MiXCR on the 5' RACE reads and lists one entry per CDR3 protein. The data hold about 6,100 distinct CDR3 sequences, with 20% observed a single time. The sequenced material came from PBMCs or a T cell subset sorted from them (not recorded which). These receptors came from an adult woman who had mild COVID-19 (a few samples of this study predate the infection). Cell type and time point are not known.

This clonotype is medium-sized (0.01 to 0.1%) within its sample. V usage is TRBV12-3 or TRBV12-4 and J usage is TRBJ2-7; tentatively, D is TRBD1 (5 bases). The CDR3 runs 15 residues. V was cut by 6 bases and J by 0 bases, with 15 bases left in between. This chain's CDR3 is CASSPRTLSSYEQYF. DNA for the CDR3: TGTGCCAGCAGCCCAAGGACACTGAGCTCCTACGAGCAGTACTTC.

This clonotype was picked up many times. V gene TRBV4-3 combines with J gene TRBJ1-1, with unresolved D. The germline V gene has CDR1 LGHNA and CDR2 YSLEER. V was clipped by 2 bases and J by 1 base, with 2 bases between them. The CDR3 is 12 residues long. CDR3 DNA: TGCGCCAGCAGCCAAACGAACACTGAAGCTTTCTTT. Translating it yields CASSQTNTEAFF.

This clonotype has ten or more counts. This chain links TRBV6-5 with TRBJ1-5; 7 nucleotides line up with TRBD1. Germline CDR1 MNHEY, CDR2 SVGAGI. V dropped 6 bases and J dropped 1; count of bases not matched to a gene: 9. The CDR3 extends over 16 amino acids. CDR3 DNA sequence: TGTGCCAGCAGCCCTAGACAGGGCGGAAGCAATCAGCCCCAGCATTTT. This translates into CASSPRQGGSNQPQHF.

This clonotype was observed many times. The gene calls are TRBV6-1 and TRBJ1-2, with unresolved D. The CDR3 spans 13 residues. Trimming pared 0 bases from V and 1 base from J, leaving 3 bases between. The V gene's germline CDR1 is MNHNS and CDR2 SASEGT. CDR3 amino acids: CASSEAGNYGYTF. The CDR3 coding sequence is TGTGCCAGCAGTGAAGCGGGTAACTATGGCTACACCTTC.

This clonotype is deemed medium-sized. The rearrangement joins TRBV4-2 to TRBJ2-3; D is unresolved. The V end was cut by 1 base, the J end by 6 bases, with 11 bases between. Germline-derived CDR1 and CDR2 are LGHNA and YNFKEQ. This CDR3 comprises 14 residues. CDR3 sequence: CASSQGVGGDTQYF. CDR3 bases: TGTGCCAGCAGCCAAGGTGTTGGCGGTGATACGCAGTATTTT.

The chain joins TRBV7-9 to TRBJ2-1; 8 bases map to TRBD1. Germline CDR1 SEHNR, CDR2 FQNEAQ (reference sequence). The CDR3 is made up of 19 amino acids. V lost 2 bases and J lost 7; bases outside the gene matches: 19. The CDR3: CASSLPLVGSWTGRNEQFF. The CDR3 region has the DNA TGTGCCAGCAGCTTACCTCTTGTTGGGTCGTGGACAGGGAGGAATGAGCAGTTCTTC.

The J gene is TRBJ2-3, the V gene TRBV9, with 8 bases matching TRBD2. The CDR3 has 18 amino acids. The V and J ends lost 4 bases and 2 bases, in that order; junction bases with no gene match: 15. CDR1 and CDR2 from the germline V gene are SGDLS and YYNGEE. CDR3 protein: CASSPARGREAHTDTQYF. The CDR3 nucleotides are TGTGCCAGCAGCCCCGCTCGAGGGCGGGAGGCCCACACAGATACGCAGTATTTT.

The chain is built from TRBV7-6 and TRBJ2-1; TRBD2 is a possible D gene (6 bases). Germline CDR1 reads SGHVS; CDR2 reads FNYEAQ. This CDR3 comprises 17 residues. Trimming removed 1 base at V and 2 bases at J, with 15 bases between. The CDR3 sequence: CASSLVLDGGTYNEQFF. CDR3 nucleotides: TGTGCCAGCAGCTTAGTGTTGGATGGGGGGACCTACAATGAGCAGTTCTTC.

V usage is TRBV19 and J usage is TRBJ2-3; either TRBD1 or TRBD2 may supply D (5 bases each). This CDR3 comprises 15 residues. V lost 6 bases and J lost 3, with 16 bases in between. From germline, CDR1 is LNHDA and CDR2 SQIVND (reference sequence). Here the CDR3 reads CASSVGGAGTDTQYF. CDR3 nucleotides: TGTGCCAGTAGCGTTGGGGGAGCAGGGACAGATACGCAGTATTTT.

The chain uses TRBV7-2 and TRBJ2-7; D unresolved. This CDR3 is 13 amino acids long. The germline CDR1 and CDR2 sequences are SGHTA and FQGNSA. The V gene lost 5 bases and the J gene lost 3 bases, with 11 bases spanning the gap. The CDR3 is CASSPDGYYEQYF. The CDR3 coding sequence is TGTGCCAGCAGCCCGGACGGCTACTACGAGCAGTACTTC.

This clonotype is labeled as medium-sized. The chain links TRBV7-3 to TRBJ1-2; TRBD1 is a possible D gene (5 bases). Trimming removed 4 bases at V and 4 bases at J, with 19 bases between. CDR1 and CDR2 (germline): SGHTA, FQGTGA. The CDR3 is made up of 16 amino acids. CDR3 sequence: CASSSLGGTRVYGYTF. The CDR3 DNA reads TGTGCCAGCAGCTCCCTGGGGGGAACGAGAGTCTATGGCTACACCTTC.

CDR3 coding DNA: TGTGCCAGCAGCTCGACCACAGATACGCAGTATTTT. Translated, it gives CASSSTTDTQYF. The chain joins TRBV7-3 to TRBJ2-3; no reliable D call. V was cut by 4 bases and J by 2 bases, with 4 bases left in between. In germline, CDR1 is SGHTA, CDR2 FQGTGA. This CDR3 is 12 amino acids long.

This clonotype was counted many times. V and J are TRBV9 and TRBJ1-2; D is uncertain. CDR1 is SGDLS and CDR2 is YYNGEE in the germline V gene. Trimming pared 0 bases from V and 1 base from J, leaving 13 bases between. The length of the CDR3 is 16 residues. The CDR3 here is CASSVDKEAFNYGYTF. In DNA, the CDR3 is TGTGCCAGCAGCGTAGATAAGGAAGCATTTAACTATGGCTACACCTTC.

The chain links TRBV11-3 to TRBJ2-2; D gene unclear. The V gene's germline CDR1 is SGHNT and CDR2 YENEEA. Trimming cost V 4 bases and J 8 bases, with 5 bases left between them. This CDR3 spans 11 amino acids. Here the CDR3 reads CASSSRGELFF. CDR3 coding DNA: TGTGCCAGCAGCTCTCGAGGGGAGCTGTTTTTT.

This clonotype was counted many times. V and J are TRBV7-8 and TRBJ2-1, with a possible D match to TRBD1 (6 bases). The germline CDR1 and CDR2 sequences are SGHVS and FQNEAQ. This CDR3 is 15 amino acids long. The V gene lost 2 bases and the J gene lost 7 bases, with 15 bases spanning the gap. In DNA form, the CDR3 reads TGTGCCAGCAGCTTATACAGGGAAATATGGAATGAGCAGTTCTTC. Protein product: CASSLYREIWNEQFF.

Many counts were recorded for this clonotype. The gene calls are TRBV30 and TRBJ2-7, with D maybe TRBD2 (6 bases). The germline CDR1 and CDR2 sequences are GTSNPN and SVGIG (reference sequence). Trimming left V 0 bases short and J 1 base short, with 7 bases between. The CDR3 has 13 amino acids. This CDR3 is CAWSVAGSYEQYF. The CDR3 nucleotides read TGTGCCTGGAGTGTAGCGGGTTCCTACGAGCAGTACTTC.